This T cell receptor (beta chain) was obtained from a study of shared clonotypes between healthy human individuals. V lost 5 bases, J lost 4 bases, and 17 bases lay in between. The CDR3 is made up of 15 amino acids. Germline CDR1 SNHLY, CDR2 FYNNEI. An even split of each subset's genomic DNA across several immunoSEQ plates was performed. Original handling: In the immunoSEQ data, sequences were junction-only and lacked quality scores, so filtering differed. Libraries were prepared by immunoSEQ multiplex PCR; TCRdb keeps only in-frame clonotypes and omits some of them. The V and J calls and the clone size are those of that table, but D and trimming were determined from the DNA. The sample contains around 700,000 clones, 55% to 75% of which appear only once. Concerning this clone itself: Its specificity is unknown.

Whole-study findings and limits: Naive CD4 clonotypes overlapped across a handful of donors at about 5%. Researchers sampled blood only, noting tissue repertoires likely differ.

Sequenced: memory CD4+ T cells sorted from blood. The subset here: CD45RA-negative fraction. V gene TRBV2 combines with J gene TRBJ2-5; either TRBD1 or TRBD2 may fit D (5 bases each). This clonotype originated in a woman under 40 in good health. The CDR3 protein is CASSYTSGAGETQYF. The CDR3 DNA is TGTGCCAGCAGTTACACCTCCGGGGCTGGAGAGACCCAGTACTTC.